One sample yielded the 19 T cell receptor beta chains listed below, sequenced in a study of cytomegalovirus exposure and HLA in healthy donors. The method was immunoSEQ multiplex PCR; TCRdb's version includes in-frame clones alone and lacks a portion of them. The table shows some 76,000 clones, with approximately 95% occurring only once. The source material was PBMCs. These receptors were obtained from a woman aged 18-35 years in good health and CMV-seronegative.

CDR3 DNA: TGTGCCAGCAGCCTTGGACTAGCGGGAGGGCCTGCGAACACCGGGGAGCTGTTTTTT. Translation gives CASSLGLAGGPANTGELFF. The chain combines TRBV7-9 with TRBJ2-2; 15 nucleotides agree with TRBD2. With V trimmed by 5 bases and J by 0 bases, 7 bases remained unmatched. The V gene's germline CDR1 is SEHNR and CDR2 FQNEAQ (reference sequence). The CDR3 runs 19 residues. Supplemented by reference TRBV7-9 and TRBJ2-2, the full variable domain reads DTGVSQNPRHKITKRGQNVTFRCDPISEHNRLYWYRQTLGQGPEFLTYFQNEAQLEKSRLLSDRFSAERPKGSFSTLEIQRTEQGDSAMYLCASSLGLAGGPANTGELFFGEGSRLTVL.

The chain uses TRBV27 and TRBJ1-5; 9 bases agree with TRBD1. This CDR3 region has 20 residues. V lost 1 base to trimming and J lost 0 bases; unmatched junction nucleotides: 13. Germline V gene lookup returns CDR1 MNHEY and CDR2 SMNVEV (reference sequence). CDR3 sequence reads: CASSLLGPGQGPYSNQPQHF. The CDR3 DNA reads TGTGCCAGCAGTTTATTGGGCCCGGGACAGGGCCCATATAGCAATCAGCCCCAGCATTTT.

In this sample, this clone turned up once. J is TRBJ1-3 and V is TRBV30; D gene uncertain. CDR1 is GTSNPN and CDR2 is SVGIG in the germline V gene (reference sequence). There are 14 residues in the CDR3. With 4 bases removed from V and 0 bases from J, the gap between germline ends came to 10 bases. DNA for the CDR3: TGTGCCTGGATGGGAGTAAGCTCTGGAAACACCATATATTTT. This codes for CAWMGVSSGNTIYF. Based on the CDR3 plus reference TRBV30 and TRBJ1-3, the full variable domain is SQTIHQWPATLVQPVGSPLSLECTVEGTSNPNLYWYRQAAGRGLQLLFYSVGIGQISSEVPQNLSASRPQDRQFILSSKKLLLSDSGFYLCAWMGVSSGNTIYFGEGSWLTVV.

The chain has TRBV10-3 and TRBJ1-5; TRBD1 aligns across 8 bases. Germline V CDR1 and CDR2: ENHRY, SYGVKD. There are 14 residues in the CDR3. The ends lost 4 bases at V and 7 bases at J; junction bases unmatched: 6. The CDR3 here is CAISAGTGDQPQHF. The CDR3 region has the DNA TGTGCCATCAGTGCGGGGACAGGAGACCAGCCCCAGCATTTT.

The chain recombines TRBV6-6 with TRBJ1-5, with TRBD1 as a possible D gene (6 bases). The CDR3 loop spans 15 amino acids. V was pared by 8 bases and J by 7 bases, with 21 bases between. From germline, CDR1 is MNHNY and CDR2 SVGAGI (reference sequence). CDR3 coding DNA: TGTGCCAGCGGATATCCTGACAGGTCATACCAGCCCCAGCATTTT. This sequence encodes CASGYPDRSYQPQHF.

V gene TRBV4-2 combines with J gene TRBJ1-3; D might be TRBD1 (6 bases). In germline, CDR1 is LGHNA, CDR2 YNFKEQ. The CDR3 sequence is 15 residues long. Trimming took 1 base from V and 0 from J, leaving 7 bases between them. The CDR3 nucleotides read TGTGCCAGCAGCCAAGGACAGGACTCTGGAAACACCATATATTTT. As protein: CASSQGQDSGNTIYF.

The chain couples TRBV4-3 to TRBJ1-2; 12 nucleotides match TRBD1. Per the germline V gene, CDR1 is LGHNA and CDR2 is YSLEER. This CDR3 is built from 16 residues. J gave up 8 bases and V 4 bases, and 11 bases lay outside the gene matches. The CDR3 nucleotides read TGCGCCAGCAGCCGACAACCGGGACAGGGGGCCATGGGCTACACCTTC. As protein: CASSRQPGQGAMGYTF.

The V gene is TRBV2, the J gene TRBJ2-5, with 9 bases that match TRBD1. This CDR3 has 14 residues. V lost 4 bases, J lost 4 bases, and 4 bases stayed unmatched. The germline V gene encodes CDR1 SNHLY and CDR2 FYNNEI. Here the CDR3 reads CASSVQGAVETQYF. CDR3 sequence (DNA): TGTGCCAGCAGTGTACAGGGGGCTGTAGAGACCCAGTACTTC.

V usage is TRBV11-3 and J usage is TRBJ2-4; 10 bases map to TRBD1. Unmatched junction bases numbered 6, after V lost 6 bases and J lost 7 bases. The germline CDR1 and CDR2 sequences are SGHNT and YENEEA. The CDR3 loop spans 14 amino acids. In DNA, the CDR3 is TGTGCCAGCAGGCGACAGGGGGCAGCGAACATTCAGTACTTC. The encoded protein is CASRRQGAANIQYF.

V usage is TRBV7-9 and J usage is TRBJ2-2; 8 positions match TRBD2. The germline CDR1 and CDR2 sequences are SEHNR and FQNEAQ (reference sequence). V lost 4 bases, J lost 6 bases, and 10 bases stayed unmatched. The CDR3 covers 16 residues. As DNA, the CDR3 is TGTGCCAGCAGCTCCCGTTGGGCGGGAGGCCCCGGGGAGCTGTTTTTT. Protein sequence: CASSSRWAGGPGELFF. Full variable domain (outside the CDR3, taken from reference TRBV7-9 and TRBJ2-2): DTGVSQNPRHKITKRGQNVTFRCDPISEHNRLYWYRQTLGQGPEFLTYFQNEAQLEKSRLLSDRFSAERPKGSFSTLEIQRTEQGDSAMYLCASSSRWAGGPGELFFGEGSRLTVL.

The V gene is TRBV29-1, the J gene TRBJ1-1; D remains ambiguous. The CDR3 consists of 13 residues. CDR1 and CDR2 from the germline V gene are SQVTM and ANQGSEA. V lost 1 base, J lost 0 bases, and 6 bases lay in between. The CDR3 here is CSVEVEVNTEAFF. CDR3 nucleotide sequence: TGCAGCGTTGAAGTCGAGGTGAACACTGAAGCTTTCTTT.

The V call is TRBV5-1, the J call TRBJ2-1; D is ambiguous. The ends were cut back, 0 bases at V and 2 bases at J, with 6 bases in the middle. Germline lookup yields CDR1 SGHRS and CDR2 YFSETQ. The CDR3 covers 14 residues. CDR3 loop: CASSLEAPYNEQFF. The DNA for the CDR3 is TGCGCCAGCAGCTTGGAAGCCCCCTACAATGAGCAGTTCTTC.

The CDR3 nucleotides are TGTGCCAGCAGGACAGGGCTCAGTGAAAAACTGTTTTTT. The encoded protein is CASRTGLSEKLFF. The chain joins TRBV6-5 to TRBJ1-4; 7 bases match TRBD1. The CDR3 spans 13 residues. V shed 6 bases, J shed 7 bases, and the junction held 5 bases outside the gene matches. Per germline, CDR1 MNHEY and CDR2 SVGAGI.

This chain links TRBV2 with TRBJ1-6; 8 bases are shared with TRBD1. With V trimmed by 7 bases and J by 12 bases, 14 bases remained unmatched. CDR1 and CDR2 (germline): SNHLY, FYNNEI. CDR3 length equals 15 residues. The CDR3 DNA reads as TGTGCCAGCACCCGAGGCAGGGGGCGGAACGAACCCCTCCACTTT. Translation gives CASTRGRGRNEPLHF.

The chain recombines TRBV18 with TRBJ1-1, with TRBD1 matching 9 bases. This CDR3 spans 14 amino acids. V shed 6 bases, J shed 7 bases, and the junction held 9 bases outside the gene matches. Per the germline V gene, CDR1 is KGHSH and CDR2 is LQKENI. In DNA, the CDR3 is TGTGCCAGCTCCCCCGGGACAGGGAGGGGTGAAGCTTTCTTT. Translating gives CASSPGTGRGEAFF.

The V gene is TRBV10-3, the J gene TRBJ1-3; TRBD1 matches at 7 bases. The CDR3 covers 15 residues. CDR1 and CDR2 from the germline V gene are ENHRY and SYGVKD. Trimming took 6 bases from V and 0 from J; bases not matched to a gene: 5. The chain's CDR3 is CAISDRESSGNTIYF. CDR3 DNA sequence: TGTGCCATCAGCGACAGGGAGAGCTCTGGAAACACCATATATTTT.

J is TRBJ1-2 and V is TRBV4-3, with a tentative D call TRBD1 (6 bases). Per germline, CDR1 LGHNA and CDR2 YSLEER. The CDR3 extends over 16 amino acids. V lost 0 bases and J 1 base, leaving 12 bases between the germline ends. The DNA for the CDR3 is TGCGCCAGCAGCCAAGACGCAGGGGCGGGTAACTATGGCTACACCTTC. Protein sequence: CASSQDAGAGNYGYTF.

J is TRBJ1-1 and V is TRBV5-1; no clear D gene. Trimming pared 1 base from V and 4 bases from J, leaving 14 bases between. Germline CDR1 and CDR2: SGHRS and YFSETQ. This CDR3 region has 15 residues. Here the CDR3 DNA reads TGCGCCAGCAGCTTGAGTCGGAGGGAGGGCACTGAAGCTTTCTTT. Translation gives CASSLSRREGTEAFF.

The chain has TRBV30 and TRBJ2-4; 7 bases map to TRBD1. After removal of 1 base from V and 6 bases from J, the junction contained 12 bases not matched to a gene. Per the germline V gene, CDR1 is GTSNPN and CDR2 is SVGIG (reference sequence). The CDR3 spans 16 residues. The CDR3 sequence: CAWSGNRGDYGNIQYF. As DNA, the CDR3 is TGTGCCTGGAGTGGTAACAGGGGTGATTATGGAAACATTCAGTACTTC.